The T cell receptor (beta chain) described here comes from a study of read filtering for tumor transcriptome and immune sequencing. About the study: Transcriptome libraries were built from DNase-treated RNA.

Study outcomes and limitations: In IR-seq, single-read clonotypes were around 85% of clonotypes but around 3.4% of reads. Sorted CD138-negative bone marrow cells were not purified T cells.

The CDR3 has 11 amino acids. The germline V gene has CDR1 MGHDK and CDR2 SYGVNS. With 7 bases removed from V and 6 bases from J, the gap between germline ends came to 9 bases. Details on this clonotype: What it recognizes is unknown.

From roughly 400 ng of RNA, a library with molecular barcoded alpha/delta and beta/gamma adaptors was made. TCRdb re-analysed the reads in MiXCR, keeping a single row per CDR3 protein. The table shows about 15,000 distinct CDR3 sequences, with 20% occurring only once. This sequence originates from a donor at least 40 years old with multiple myeloma. Sequenced sample: a population of CD138-negative cells sorted from bone marrow. The chain links TRBV25-1 to TRBJ1-1; D is possibly TRBD1 (5 bases). CDR3 amino acids: CASTGRAEAFF. Written as DNA, the CDR3 is TGTGCCAGCACGGGCAGGGCTGAAGCTTTCTTT.